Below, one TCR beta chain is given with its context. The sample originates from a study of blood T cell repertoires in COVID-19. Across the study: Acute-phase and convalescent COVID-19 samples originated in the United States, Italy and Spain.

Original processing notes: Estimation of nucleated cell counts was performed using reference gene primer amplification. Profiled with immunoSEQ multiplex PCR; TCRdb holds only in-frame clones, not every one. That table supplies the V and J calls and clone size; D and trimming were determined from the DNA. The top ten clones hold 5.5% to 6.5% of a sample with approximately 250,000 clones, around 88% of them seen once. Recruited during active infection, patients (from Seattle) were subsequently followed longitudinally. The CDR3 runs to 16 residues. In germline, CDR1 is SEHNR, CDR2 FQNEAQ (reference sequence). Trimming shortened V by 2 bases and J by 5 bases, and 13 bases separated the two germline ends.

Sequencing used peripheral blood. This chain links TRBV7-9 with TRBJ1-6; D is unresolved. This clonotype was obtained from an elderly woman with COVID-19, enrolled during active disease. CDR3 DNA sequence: TGTGCCAGCAGCTTAAGATCAGGTTTAAATAATTCACCCCTCCACTTT. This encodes CASSLRSGLNNSPLHF.